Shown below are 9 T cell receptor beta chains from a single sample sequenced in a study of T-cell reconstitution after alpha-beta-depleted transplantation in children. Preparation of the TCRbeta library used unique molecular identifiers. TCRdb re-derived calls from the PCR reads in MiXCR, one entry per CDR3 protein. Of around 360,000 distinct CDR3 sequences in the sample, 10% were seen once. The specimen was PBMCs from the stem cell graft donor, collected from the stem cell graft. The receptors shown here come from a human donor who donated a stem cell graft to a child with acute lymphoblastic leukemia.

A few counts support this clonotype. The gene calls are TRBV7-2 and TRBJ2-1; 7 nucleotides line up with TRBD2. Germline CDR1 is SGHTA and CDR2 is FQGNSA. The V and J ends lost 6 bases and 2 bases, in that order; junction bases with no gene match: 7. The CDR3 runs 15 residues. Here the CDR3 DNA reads TGTGCCAGCAGAGTTGCTAGCGGAGCCTACAATGAGCAGTTCTTC. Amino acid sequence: CASRVASGAYNEQFF.

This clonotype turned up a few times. The CDR3 DNA is TGTGCCAGCAGTTGGCACTCATCACAGGGGCAGTTCTTC. It is translated as CASSWHSSQGQFF. The rearrangement joins TRBV12-3 or TRBV12-4 to TRBJ2-1, with D perhaps TRBD1 (6 bases). V was shortened by 4 bases and J by 12 bases, with 16 bases between the two germline ends. This CDR3 has 13 residues.

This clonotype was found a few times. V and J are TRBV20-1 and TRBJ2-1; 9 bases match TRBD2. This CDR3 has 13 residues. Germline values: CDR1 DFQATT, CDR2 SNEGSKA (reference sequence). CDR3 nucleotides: TGCAGCCTCACTAGCGGGTCTTACAATGAGCAGTTCTTC. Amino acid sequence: CSLTSGSYNEQFF.

CDR3 DNA sequence: TGCGCCAGCAGCTTGGCCCGGGGGTGGCGCCGGTCCAGTTACAATGAGCAGTTCTTC. This codes for CASSLARGWRRSSYNEQFF. The chain employs TRBV5-1 and TRBJ2-1; a weak D match, TRBD2 (6 bases). The CDR3 is 19 amino acids. Germline CDR1 and CDR2: SGHRS and YFSETQ. V lost 0 bases to trimming and J lost 4 bases, with 23 bases between them.

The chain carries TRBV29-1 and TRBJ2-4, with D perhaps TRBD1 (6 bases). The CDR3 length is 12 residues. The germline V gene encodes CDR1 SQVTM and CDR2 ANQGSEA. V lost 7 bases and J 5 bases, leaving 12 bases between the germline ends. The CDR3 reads CSAGQKENIQYF. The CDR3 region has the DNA TGCAGCGCCGGACAGAAAGAAAACATTCAGTACTTC.

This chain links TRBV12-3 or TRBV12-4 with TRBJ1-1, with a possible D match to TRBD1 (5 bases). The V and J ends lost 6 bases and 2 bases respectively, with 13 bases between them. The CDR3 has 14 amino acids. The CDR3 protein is CASSLREPNTEAFF. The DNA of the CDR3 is TGTGCCAGCAGCCTCAGGGAGCCTAACACTGAAGCTTTCTTT.

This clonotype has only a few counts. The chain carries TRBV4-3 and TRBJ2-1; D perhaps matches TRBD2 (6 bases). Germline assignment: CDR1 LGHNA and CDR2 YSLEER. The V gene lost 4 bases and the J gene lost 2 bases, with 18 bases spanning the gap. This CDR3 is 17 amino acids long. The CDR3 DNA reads TGCGCCAGCAGCCCTTACGCCGCTAGCGAACCCTACAATGAGCAGTTCTTC. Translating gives CASSPYAASEPYNEQFF.

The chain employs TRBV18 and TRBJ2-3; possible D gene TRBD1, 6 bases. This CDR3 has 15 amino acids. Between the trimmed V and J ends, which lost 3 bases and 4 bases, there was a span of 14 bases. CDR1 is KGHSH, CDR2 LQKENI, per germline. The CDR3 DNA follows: TGTGCCAGCTCACCGGAACAGGGTGGGGCAGATACGCAGTATTTT. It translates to CASSPEQGGADTQYF.

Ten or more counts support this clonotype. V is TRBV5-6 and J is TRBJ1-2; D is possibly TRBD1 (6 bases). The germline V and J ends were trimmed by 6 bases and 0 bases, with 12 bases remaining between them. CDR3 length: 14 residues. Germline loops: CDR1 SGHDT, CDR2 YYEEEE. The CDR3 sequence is CASIWAGANYGYTF. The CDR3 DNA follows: TGTGCCAGCATCTGGGCAGGGGCTAACTATGGCTACACCTTC.